The TCR beta chain under discussion was sequenced for a study of Graves' ophthalmopathy and Graves' hyperthyroidism. CDR3 regions of TCR beta were amplified from RNA transcripts. In the first round, RT-PCR was carried out with HTBI primers, and a multiplex PCR formed the second round. TCRdb re-called the multiplex PCR reads through MiXCR, storing one row per CDR3 protein. This table has a few hundred thousand distinct CDR3 sequences, about 40% appearing once. CDR1 is DFQATT, CDR2 SNEGSKA, per germline (reference sequence). The CDR3 totals 21 residues. With V trimmed by 5 bases and J by 0 bases, 24 bases remained unmatched. This clonotype was counted many times.

Specimen: peripheral blood or thyroid tissue (not recorded which). The TCR was taken from an adult man with Graves' hyperthyroidism. This chain uses TRBV20-1 with TRBJ2-5; the match to TRBD1 covers 10 bases. The CDR3 is CSAPNDWDRGDGILYQETQYF. The CDR3 DNA sequence: TGCAGTGCTCCTAACGATTGGGACAGGGGAGATGGTATATTGTACCAAGAGACCCAGTACTTC.